Here is one T cell receptor (beta chain) with its context. Unique molecular identifiers featured in how the TCRbeta library was prepared. TCRdb re-called the PCR reads through MiXCR, storing one row per CDR3 protein. The data contain a few hundred thousand distinct CDR3 sequences, roughly 20% of them singletons. This CDR3 is built from 17 residues. The V gene lost 4 bases and the J gene lost 1 base, with 16 bases spanning the gap. Germline CDR1 LGHNA, CDR2 YSLEER. This entry belongs to a study of T-cell reconstitution after alpha-beta-depleted transplantation in children. The chain links TRBV4-3 to TRBJ2-2, with a tentative D call TRBD1 (5 bases). This sequence originates from a human donor who donated a stem cell graft to a child with acute myeloid leukemia. The sequenced sample was PBMCs from the stem cell graft donor, obtained from the stem cell graft. CDR3 sequence (DNA): TGCGCCAGCAGCCCCCAGGTTGGCAGGGTGAACACCGGGGAGCTGTTTTTT. As protein: CASSPQVGRVNTGELFF.